Following are 21 T cell receptor beta chains from one sample sequenced in a study of cytomegalovirus exposure and HLA in healthy donors. Vbeta (60) and Jbeta (13) primers were used in the PCR. Generated by immunoSEQ multiplex PCR, the TCRdb table keeps only in-frame clones and is missing some. The sample includes 100,000 to 150,000 clones, approximately 84% of them seen just once. Sample: PBMCs. The receptors shown here come from a woman younger than 30 in good health and CMV-seronegative.

The chain is built from TRBV15 and TRBJ2-7, with 8 positions matching TRBD1. Trimming at V came to 8 bases and at J to 3 bases, leaving 6 bases not matched to a gene. The length of the CDR3 is 13 residues. Germline values: CDR1 LNHNV, CDR2 YYDKDF (reference sequence). In DNA form, the CDR3 reads TGTGCCACCGGTACCGACAGGGGCTACGAGCAGTACTTC. Its protein is CATGTDRGYEQYF.

This chain uses TRBV6-5 with TRBJ1-6; a weak D match, TRBD1 (5 bases). CDR3 length equals 16 residues. Germline V gene lookup returns CDR1 MNHEY and CDR2 SVGAGI. Trimming shortened V by 4 bases and J by 10 bases, and 20 bases separated the two germline ends. The CDR3 DNA reads TGTGCCAGCAGTTGGGGCGTATCAAGTGGTCCGTCACCCCTCCACTTT. Translating it yields CASSWGVSSGPSPLHF.

This chain joins TRBV19 and TRBJ1-1; 8 bases fit TRBD1. Trimming at V came to 5 bases and at J to 3 bases, leaving 2 bases not matched to a gene. CDR1 and CDR2 (germline): LNHDA, SQIVND (reference sequence). The CDR3 loop spans 13 amino acids. The CDR3 region is CASSVQGDTEAFF. In DNA form, the CDR3 reads TGTGCCAGTAGTGTACAGGGGGACACTGAAGCTTTCTTT.

This clone was observed a handful of times. This chain joins TRBV6-6 and TRBJ2-5; D is perhaps TRBD2 (6 bases). V was trimmed by 3 bases and J by 6 bases, leaving 17 bases between them. This CDR3 spans 15 amino acids. Germline CDR1 reads MNHNY; CDR2 reads SVGAGI (reference sequence). CDR3 protein: CASSYRDNRGKTQYF. The CDR3 DNA follows: TGTGCCAGCAGTTATCGGGATAACCGGGGGAAGACCCAGTACTTC.

Regarding this clone: One end of the junction does not line up with germline, which may come from a read error. The chain recombines TRBV27 with TRBJ2-7; TRBD1 is a possible D gene (5 bases). Germline CDR1 reads MNHEY; CDR2 reads SMNVEV (reference sequence). The CDR3 has 16 amino acids. The CDR3 here is CASRKNQGNAAGYSHF. CDR3 nucleotide sequence: TGTGCCAGCAGGAAGAATCAGGGAAATGCCGCCGGGTACTCGCACTTC.

This clone appeared a single time. Here the CDR3 DNA reads TGTGCCAGCAGACCGGGACTTGACACAGATACGCAGTATTTT. Protein sequence: CASRPGLDTDTQYF. The chain is built from TRBV2 and TRBJ2-3, with a weak D call TRBD2 (6 bases). The V end was cut by 6 bases, the J end by 2 bases, with 12 bases between. The CDR3 has 14 amino acids. CDR1 and CDR2 (germline): SNHLY, FYNNEI.

This chain's CDR3 is CASSNPSQDGYTF. The DNA for the CDR3 is TGTGCCAGTAGTAACCCAAGTCAGGATGGCTACACCTTC. This chain uses TRBV19 with TRBJ1-2; no reliable D call. Germline V gene sequence: CDR1 LNHDA, CDR2 SQIVND (reference sequence). The length of the CDR3 is 13 residues. Between the trimmed V and J ends, which lost 4 bases and 6 bases, there was a span of 12 bases.

The gene calls are TRBV6-4 and TRBJ2-1; maybe TRBD2 (5 bases). V lost 4 bases and J lost 5, with 15 bases in between. There are 15 residues in the CDR3. Germline values: CDR1 MRHNA, CDR2 SNTAGT. The DNA for the CDR3 is TGTGCCAGCAGTGTATTCCCGGGATCAGACAATGAGCAGTTCTTC. This encodes CASSVFPGSDNEQFF.

The chain recombines TRBV30 with TRBJ2-7, with TRBD2 matching over 7 bases. J lost 1 base, V lost 1 base, and 10 bases had no gene match. This CDR3 contains 16 residues. The germline CDR1 and CDR2 sequences are GTSNPN and SVGIG (reference sequence). The CDR3 sequence is CAWSEGPSGLSYEQYF. The CDR3 nucleotides are TGTGCCTGGAGTGAGGGACCTAGCGGATTATCCTACGAGCAGTACTTC. Supplemented by reference TRBV30 and TRBJ2-7, the full variable domain reads SQTIHQWPATLVQPVGSPLSLECTVEGTSNPNLYWYRQAAGRGLQLLFYSVGIGQISSEVPQNLSASRPQDRQFILSSKKLLLSDSGFYLCAWSEGPSGLSYEQYFGPGTRLTVT.

This rearrangement joins TRBV5-1 to TRBJ2-2, with 8 bases that match TRBD2. From germline, CDR1 is SGHRS and CDR2 YFSETQ. Losses at the gene ends were 1 base for V and 5 bases for J; bases not matched to a gene: 4. The CDR3 covers 15 residues. CDR3 region: CASSLLGLGTGELFF. The CDR3 DNA follows: TGCGCCAGCAGCTTGTTGGGACTAGGAACCGGGGAGCTGTTTTTT.

This clone was counted once. J is TRBJ1-4 and V is TRBV19; 7 nucleotides agree with TRBD1. The CDR3 contains 16 residues. The V gene end was trimmed by 3 bases and the J gene end by 6 bases; junction bases not matched to a gene: 10. Germline V lookup: CDR1 LNHDA, CDR2 SQIVND (reference sequence). The CDR3 sequence is CASSMDYRGRDEKLFF. Written as DNA, the CDR3 is TGTGCCAGTAGTATGGATTACAGGGGTCGAGATGAAAAACTGTTTTTT.

On this clone: An end of the junction does not agree with germline; a read error may underlie this. The chain links TRBV7-9 to TRBJ2-2; perhaps TRBD2 as D (5 bases). Germline assignment: CDR1 SEHNR and CDR2 FQNEAQ (reference sequence). The CDR3 loop spans 14 amino acids. The CDR3 loop is CSSSLGGNTGELFF. The DNA for the CDR3 is TGTTCCAGCAGCTTAGGAGGTAACACCGGGGAGCTGTTTTTT.

This chain joins TRBV30 and TRBJ2-7, with 10 bases identical to TRBD2. CDR3 length: 15 residues. CDR1 and CDR2 from the germline V gene are GTSNPN and SVGIG (reference sequence). With 0 bases clipped from V and 4 bases from J, the junction kept 6 bases outside the gene matches. The CDR3 is CAWSVQSGRGYEQYF. The CDR3 DNA reads as TGTGCCTGGAGTGTACAGAGCGGGAGGGGGTACGAGCAGTACTTC.

The chain recombines TRBV5-1 with TRBJ1-1, with 7 bases aligning to TRBD1. Trimming at V came to 2 bases and at J to 8 bases, leaving 9 bases not matched to a gene. The CDR3 runs to 14 residues. Germline V gene data show CDR1 as SGHRS and CDR2 as YFSETQ. The CDR3 DNA reads TGCGCCAGCAGCTTACTACAGGGGTGGGAAGAAGCTTTCTTT. Translation: CASSLLQGWEEAFF.

The chain couples TRBV6-5 to TRBJ2-1; no firm D call. V gave up 0 bases and J gave up 6 bases, with 6 bases separating them. Germline V gene sequence: CDR1 MNHEY, CDR2 SVGAGI. The CDR3 covers 13 residues. CDR3: CASSYSSFNEQFF. The DNA for the CDR3 is TGTGCCAGCAGTTACTCGAGCTTCAATGAGCAGTTCTTC.

As DNA, the CDR3 is TGTGCCAGCAGTGTGGACAGGGACGACGAGCAGTACTTC. Translated, it gives CASSVDRDDEQYF. V and J are TRBV27 and TRBJ2-7; 8 bases map to TRBD1. CDR3 size: 13 residues. Germline V gene sequence: CDR1 MNHEY, CDR2 SMNVEV (reference sequence). After removal of 5 bases from V and 5 bases from J, the junction contained 5 bases not matched to a gene.

This chain connects TRBV27 to TRBJ2-1, with 11 bases identical to TRBD1. The CDR3 is 18 amino acids. CDR1 MNHEY and CDR2 SMNVEV come from the germline V gene (reference sequence). J gave up 2 bases and V 5 bases, and 11 bases lay outside the gene matches. CDR3 nucleotides: TGTGCCAGCAGTCTAGCCCCGAAGGACAGGGGGCCCTACAATGAGCAGTTCTTC. It encodes CASSLAPKDRGPYNEQFF.

The chain couples TRBV19 to TRBJ2-7; 8 nucleotides align to TRBD2. This CDR3 has 15 residues. The V gene's germline CDR1 is LNHDA and CDR2 SQIVND (reference sequence). V trimming: 6 bases; J trimming: 5 bases; junction bases outside the gene matches: 12. CDR3: CASRRLAGFSDEQYF. The CDR3 DNA sequence: TGTGCCAGTAGGAGGTTAGCGGGATTCTCAGACGAGCAGTACTTC.

The chain uses TRBV27 and TRBJ1-1; D gene ambiguous. The V gene lost 4 bases and the J gene lost 1 base, with 10 bases spanning the gap. The germline CDR1 and CDR2 sequences are MNHEY and SMNVEV (reference sequence). The CDR3 length is 14 residues. The CDR3 DNA sequence: TGTGCCAGCAGTTGGAGCCGCGGGAACACTGAAGCTTTCTTT. Amino acids: CASSWSRGNTEAFF.

The sample holds a few counts of this clone. The chain employs TRBV5-1 and TRBJ2-2, with TRBD1 identical over 12 bases. After removal of 4 bases from V and 2 bases from J, the junction contained 3 bases not matched to a gene. Germline CDR1 SGHRS, CDR2 YFSETQ. This CDR3 has 16 residues. The CDR3 loop reads CASSPGQGANTGELFF. The CDR3 DNA is TGCGCCAGCAGCCCGGGACAGGGGGCCAACACCGGGGAGCTGTTTTTT.

The chain couples TRBV7-2 to TRBJ1-3; D remains ambiguous. Trimming left V 6 bases short and J 0 bases short, with 12 bases between. CDR3 size: 15 residues. Looked up from germline, CDR1 is SGHTA and CDR2 is FQGNSA. Written as DNA, the CDR3 is TGTGCCAGCAGTTTTAGCACTACCTCTGGAAACACCATATATTTT. As protein: CASSFSTTSGNTIYF.